This section outlines one T cell receptor (beta chain) sequence together with its context. This entry comes from a study of blood T cell repertoires in COVID-19. Overall study: In each case, the material was cDNA or gDNA derived from T cells, B-cell-depleted T cells, or PBMCs.

As processed by the authors: Amplification with reference gene primers provided the estimates of nucleated cell counts. Sequenced by immunoSEQ multiplex PCR; TCRdb stores in-frame clones only, minus some. Clonal size and the V and J genes are those of that table, whereas D and trimming came from the DNA. The table includes 90,000 to 120,000 clones, nearly 90% detected once. The germline V gene has CDR1 LGHDT and CDR2 YNNKEL (reference sequence). The V segment lost 3 bases and the J segment 11 bases; nucleotides outside the gene matches: 13. CDR3 size: 16 residues. Specimen: peripheral blood. V is TRBV3-1 (or the pseudogene TRBV3-2) and J is TRBJ2-3; 11 bases are shared with TRBD1. This TCR was sampled from a woman aged 60-70 years with acute or convalescent COVID-19. CDR3 sequence (DNA): TGTGCCAGCAGCCAGGATCCCGGGACAGGGGGACGCGGGCAGTATTTT. Its translation is CASSQDPGTGGRGQYF.